The 28 T cell receptor beta chains listed next were all sequenced from one sample in a study of identical twins. TCRdb re-derived calls from the 5' RACE reads in MiXCR, one entry per CDR3 protein. The sample lists approximately 550,000 distinct CDR3 sequences, under 25% seen once, with approximately 0.52% in the top ten. These same records also appear under a second study, on yellow fever vaccine responses in identical twins.

Material for sequencing was CD4+ T cells sorted from blood. The receptors originated from a woman in her late teens or twenties in good health.

The V and J genes are TRBV9 and TRBJ2-7, with 12 bases fitting TRBD2. Germline V gene data show CDR1 as SGDLS and CDR2 as YYNGEE. V lost 5 bases, J lost 3 bases, and 6 bases stayed unmatched. The CDR3 extends over 15 amino acids. The CDR3 region has the DNA TGTGCCAGCAGTGATGGGACTAGCGGGTTCTACGAGCAGTACTTC. Translating it yields CASSDGTSGFYEQYF.

This clonotype showed up just a few times. The chain couples TRBV3-1 to TRBJ2-3; a possible D gene is TRBD1 (6 bases). Germline V CDR1 and CDR2: LGHDT, YNNKEL (reference sequence). Trimming cost V 0 bases and J 4 bases, with 14 bases left between them. The CDR3 runs 16 residues. This chain's CDR3 is CASSQDKGGLADTQYF. CDR3 DNA sequence: TGTGCCAGCAGCCAAGATAAAGGGGGTCTCGCAGATACGCAGTATTTT.

The rearrangement uses TRBV24-1 and TRBJ2-1; D perhaps matches TRBD1 (6 bases). V was cut by 7 bases and J by 0 bases, with 9 bases left in between. The CDR3 is 14 amino acids. Germline CDR1 reads KGHDR; CDR2 reads SFDVKD. The CDR3 protein is CATSRDNSYNEQFF. For the CDR3, the DNA is TGTGCCACCAGCCGGGACAACTCCTACAATGAGCAGTTCTTC.

This clonotype occurred a few times. This rearrangement joins TRBV12-3 or TRBV12-4 to TRBJ2-1; D is uncertain. This CDR3 contains 14 residues. Trimming removed 2 bases at V and 7 bases at J, with 12 bases between. The CDR3 sequence: CASSLLRTANEQFF. The CDR3 DNA reads as TGTGCCAGCAGTTTACTCCGCACTGCGAATGAGCAGTTCTTC.

This chain uses TRBV10-2 with TRBJ2-2; 9 nucleotides match TRBD2. In germline, CDR1 is WSHSY, CDR2 SAAADI. V shed 0 bases and J 6 bases; nucleotides not matched to a gene: 5. The length of the CDR3 is 16 residues. The CDR3 spells CASSESGLASAGELFF. The CDR3 coding sequence is TGCGCCAGCAGTGAGTCGGGACTAGCCTCGGCCGGGGAGCTGTTTTTT.

V gene TRBV2 combines with J gene TRBJ2-5, with D hard to call. Trimming cost V 4 bases and J 1 base, with 16 bases left between them. CDR3 length: 16 amino acids. The germline gives CDR1 SNHLY, CDR2 FYNNEI. The DNA of the CDR3 is TGTGCCAGCAGTGGTACATACTCATTGGCCCAAGAGACCCAGTACTTC. It encodes CASSGTYSLAQETQYF.

This clonotype has a handful of counts. J is TRBJ2-2 and V is TRBV29-1; D uncertain. Trimming shortened V by 3 bases and J by 2 bases, and 10 bases separated the two germline ends. The CDR3 has 14 amino acids. Germline CDR1 reads SQVTM; CDR2 reads ANQGSEA. The CDR3 protein is CSVEAGTNTGELFF. The CDR3 bases are TGCAGCGTTGAGGCAGGCACCAACACCGGGGAGCTGTTTTTT.

The chain employs TRBV4-2 and TRBJ2-6; tentatively, D is TRBD2 (6 bases). Germline-derived CDR1 and CDR2 are LGHNA and YNFKEQ. The V and J ends lost 0 bases and 0 bases respectively, with 21 bases between them. The CDR3 covers 21 residues. The CDR3 coding sequence is TGTGCCAGCAGCCAAGAGGTTGGGCTGCGGGGCCTTAGCTCTGGGGCCAACGTCCTGACTTTC. Translation gives CASSQEVGLRGLSSGANVLTF.

The gene calls are TRBV20-1 and TRBJ2-2; TRBD1 might be the D (5 bases). CDR3 size: 16 residues. The V and J ends lost 4 bases and 7 bases respectively, with 22 bases between them. Per the germline V gene, CDR1 is DFQATT and CDR2 is SNEGSKA (reference sequence). For the CDR3, the DNA is TGCAGTGCTAAGGCCGCAGGGTCCCTTTCGAGCGGGGAGCTGTTTTTT. This translates into CSAKAAGSLSSGELFF.

This sequence joins TRBV3-1 and TRBJ1-2; perhaps TRBD1 as D (6 bases). The CDR3 is made up of 14 amino acids. Germline CDR1 is LGHDT and CDR2 is YNNKEL (reference sequence). V gave up 1 base and J gave up 4 bases, with 10 bases separating them. The CDR3 coding sequence is TGTGCCAGCAGCCAAGCCGGGACATCCTATGGCTACACCTTC. Encoded protein: CASSQAGTSYGYTF.

The V and J genes are TRBV15 and TRBJ2-5; possible D gene TRBD1, 6 bases. CDR3 length equals 14 residues. The germline V gene encodes CDR1 LNHNV and CDR2 YYDKDF (reference sequence). V lost 3 bases, J lost 2 bases, and 10 bases lay in between. The CDR3 region is CATSRAGTQETQYF. The CDR3 bases are TGTGCCACCAGCAGGGCCGGGACACAAGAGACCCAGTACTTC.

The chain employs TRBV15 and TRBJ2-7; 7 bases are shared with TRBD2. This CDR3 is 15 amino acids long. V lost 0 bases to trimming and J lost 5 bases; unmatched junction nucleotides: 7. Germline lookup yields CDR1 LNHNV and CDR2 YYDKDF (reference sequence). The CDR3 protein is CATSREGRGRNEQYF. The CDR3 DNA is TGTGCCACCAGCAGAGAGGGGCGCGGGAGAAACGAGCAGTACTTC. The full variable domain, rest sourced from reference TRBV15 and TRBJ2-7, is DAMVIQNPRYQVTQFGKPVTLSCSQTLNHNVMYWYQQKSSQAPKLLFHYYDKDFNNEADTPDNFQSRRPNTSFCFLDIRSPGLGDTAMYLCATSREGRGRNEQYFGPGTRLTVT.

The chain couples TRBV20-1 to TRBJ2-2; D is unclear. The V and J ends lost 1 base and 3 bases respectively, with 12 bases between them. The CDR3 sequence is 15 residues long. In germline, CDR1 is DFQATT, CDR2 SNEGSKA (reference sequence). CDR3 sequence: CSARVSGGHTGELFF. The CDR3 DNA follows: TGCAGTGCTAGAGTGTCCGGTGGACACACCGGGGAGCTGTTTTTT.

The rearrangement uses TRBV20-1 and TRBJ2-1; no definite D call. The V and J ends lost 0 bases and 6 bases respectively, with 6 bases between them. Germline V gene lookup returns CDR1 DFQATT and CDR2 SNEGSKA (reference sequence). CDR3 length equals 12 residues. CDR3 sequence reads: CSARDLSNEQFF. CDR3 nucleotides: TGCAGTGCTAGAGACCTAAGCAATGAGCAGTTCTTC.

This clonotype was recorded many times. This chain joins TRBV5-1 and TRBJ2-7; D could derive from TRBD1 or TRBD2 (5 bases each). The V end was cut by 0 bases, the J end by 4 bases, with 8 bases between. The CDR3 totals 13 residues. Germline V gene data show CDR1 as SGHRS and CDR2 as YFSETQ. The CDR3: CASSLGGNYEQYV. CDR3 DNA: TGCGCCAGCAGCTTGGGGGGGAATTACGAGCAGTACGTC.

CDR3 bases: TGTGCCAGCAGTTTATACGCGGGAGTTCTCGAGCAGTACTTC. Its translation: CASSLYAGVLEQYF. This chain joins TRBV12-3 or TRBV12-4 and TRBJ2-7; 7 bases fit TRBD2. The CDR3 has 14 residues. Losses at the gene ends were 2 bases for V and 6 bases for J; bases not matched to a gene: 7.

This clonotype has more than one count but fewer than ten. This sequence joins TRBV5-1 and TRBJ2-3; D not resolved. The V end was cut by 0 bases, the J end by 2 bases, with 7 bases between. Germline CDR1 and CDR2: SGHRS and YFSETQ. This CDR3 is 14 amino acids long. In DNA form, the CDR3 reads TGCGCCAGCAGCTTGGCCGCAGCCACAGATACGCAGTATTTT. Protein product: CASSLAAATDTQYF.

This clonotype was observed a few times. The V and J genes are TRBV5-1 and TRBJ1-1; D remains unclear. Germline assignment: CDR1 SGHRS and CDR2 YFSETQ. This CDR3 is built from 14 residues. Trimming took off 3 bases at V and 6 bases at J, with 15 bases between the two ends. The CDR3 coding sequence is TGCGCCAGCAGCTGGACCGACAAGGGCCCTGAAGCTTTCTTT. Residues: CASSWTDKGPEAFF.

This clonotype was counted between two and nine times. The V call is TRBV12-3 or TRBV12-4, the J call TRBJ2-5; 9 bases align to TRBD2. The CDR3 is 14 amino acids. Trimming took 9 bases from V and 1 from J; bases not matched to a gene: 6. The CDR3 reads CASLEAGGQETQYF. CDR3 nucleotide sequence: TGTGCCAGTTTAGAAGCGGGAGGCCAAGAGACCCAGTACTTC.

This clonotype was counted ten times or more. The chain is built from TRBV12-3 or TRBV12-4 and TRBJ2-7, with TRBD1 as a possible D gene (6 bases). The CDR3 loop spans 13 amino acids. With 5 bases removed from V and 2 bases from J, the gap between germline ends came to 10 bases. The CDR3 DNA reads TGTGCCAGCAGTCGGGACAATCCCTACGAGCAGTACTTC. It codes for CASSRDNPYEQYF.

The chain joins TRBV20-1 to TRBJ2-3, with TRBD1 matching 10 bases. This CDR3 comprises 15 residues. Germline V gene data show CDR1 as DFQATT and CDR2 as SNEGSKA (reference sequence). V lost 2 bases to trimming and J lost 5 bases; unmatched junction nucleotides: 7. This CDR3 reads CSARKGTGDRDTQYF. Written as DNA, the CDR3 is TGCAGTGCTAGAAAGGGGACAGGGGATCGAGATACGCAGTATTTT.

This clonotype turned up a few times. The V and J genes are TRBV12-3 or TRBV12-4 and TRBJ1-4, with no clear D. The CDR3 is 15 residues long. Trimming took off 2 bases at V and 1 base at J, with 8 bases between the two ends. CDR3 residues: CASSLHPVTNEKLFF. The CDR3 DNA reads TGTGCCAGCAGTTTACACCCGGTAACTAATGAAAAACTGTTTTTT.

V is TRBV20-1 and J is TRBJ2-7; TRBD1 aligns across 12 bases. The CDR3 consists of 15 residues. The J segment lost 4 bases and the V segment lost 4 bases, leaving 8 bases of the junction unmatched. Germline V gene lookup returns CDR1 DFQATT and CDR2 SNEGSKA (reference sequence). CDR3 protein: CSAIISGQGAYEQYF. DNA for the CDR3: TGCAGTGCTATTATTTCGGGACAGGGGGCTTACGAGCAGTACTTC.

This clonotype has only a few counts. This CDR3 is CASRAGDSGANVLTF. Here the CDR3 DNA reads TGTGCCAGCAGGGCAGGGGACTCTGGGGCCAACGTCCTGACTTTC. The chain has TRBV2 and TRBJ2-6; possible D gene TRBD1, 6 bases. With 6 bases removed from V and 0 bases from J, the gap between germline ends came to 9 bases. CDR3 size: 15 residues. CDR1 is SNHLY and CDR2 is FYNNEI in the germline V gene.

The chain joins TRBV3-1 to TRBJ1-2; 8 bases match TRBD1. V dropped 3 bases and J dropped 9; count of bases not matched to a gene: 12. Germline-derived CDR1 and CDR2 are LGHDT and YNNKEL (reference sequence). The CDR3 spans 15 residues. The CDR3 loop reads CASSQSWTGLFSYTF. In DNA form, the CDR3 reads TGTGCCAGCAGCCAGAGCTGGACAGGGCTTTTTAGCTACACCTTC.

This chain links TRBV5-1 with TRBJ1-1; 7 nucleotides align to TRBD1. V was clipped by 1 base and J by 0 bases; unmatched bases: 3. CDR3 length equals 15 residues. Germline loops: CDR1 SGHRS, CDR2 YFSETQ. The CDR3 nucleotides read TGCGCCAGCAGCTTGTTAGGGGGCATGAACACTGAAGCTTTCTTT. It codes for CASSLLGGMNTEAFF.

The J gene is TRBJ2-7, the V gene TRBV6-1, with 11 bases fitting TRBD1. V lost 6 bases, J lost 6 bases, and 7 bases stayed unmatched. The CDR3 sequence is 14 residues long. Germline lookup yields CDR1 MNHNS and CDR2 SASEGT. The chain's CDR3 is CASSRSGTGGEQYF. DNA of the CDR3: TGTGCCAGCAGCCGTTCCGGGACAGGGGGCGAGCAGTACTTC.

This clonotype was counted between two and nine times. This chain joins TRBV10-3 and TRBJ1-1, with D uncertain. Germline V gene sequence: CDR1 ENHRY, CDR2 SYGVKD. V shed 11 bases and J shed 1 base, with 17 bases lying between them. This CDR3 contains 14 residues. This chain's CDR3 is CASSGGLKNTEAFF. The CDR3 bases are TGTGCCTCCTCTGGTGGTCTGAAGAACACTGAAGCTTTCTTT.